This TCR beta chain originates from a study of blood T cell repertoires in COVID-19. Across the study: Nucleic acid was either cDNA or gDNA, and it came from T cells, B-cell-depleted T cells, or PBMCs.

Per the germline V gene, CDR1 is SGHKS and CDR2 is YYEKEE (reference sequence). The CDR3 spans 17 residues. Trimming left V 0 bases short and J 4 bases short, with 19 bases between. Per the original methods: Counts of nucleated cells, estimated from reference gene primer amplification, were obtained. Here immunoSEQ multiplex PCR was the method, and the copy in TCRdb shows in-frame clones only, minus some. V, J and clone size derive from that table, while D and trimming were established from the DNA sequence. Of 220,000 or so clones in the sample, roughly 80% were seen once. This receptor was taken from a woman aged 60 to 75 who had recovered from COVID-19. This chain connects TRBV5-5 to TRBJ1-2; a weak D match, TRBD1 (5 bases). Sequencing used peripheral blood. The CDR3 sequence: CASSLAVRTPIGYGYTF. For the CDR3, the DNA is TGTGCCAGCAGCTTGGCCGTAAGGACACCTATCGGCTATGGCTACACCTTC.